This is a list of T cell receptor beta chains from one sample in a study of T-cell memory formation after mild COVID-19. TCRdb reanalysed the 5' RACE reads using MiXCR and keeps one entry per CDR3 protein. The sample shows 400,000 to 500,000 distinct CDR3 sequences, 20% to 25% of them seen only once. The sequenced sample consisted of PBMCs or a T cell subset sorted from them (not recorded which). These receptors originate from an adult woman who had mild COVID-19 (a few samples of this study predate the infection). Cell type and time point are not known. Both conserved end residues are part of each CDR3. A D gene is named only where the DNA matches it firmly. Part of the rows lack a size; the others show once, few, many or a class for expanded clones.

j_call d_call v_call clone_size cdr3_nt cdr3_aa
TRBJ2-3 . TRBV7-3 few TGTGCCAGCAGCTTAACGCCGGCTAGCTCGATCGGCACAGATACGCAGTATTTT CASSLTPASSIGTDTQYF
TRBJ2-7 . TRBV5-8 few TGTGCCAGCATGCTAACCTCCCAGCAGTACTTC CASMLTSQQYF
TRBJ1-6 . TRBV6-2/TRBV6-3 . TGTGCCAGCAGTTTCAAGGGATCCGTCAATTCACCCCTCCACTTT CASSFKGSVNSPLHF
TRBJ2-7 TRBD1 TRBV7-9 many TGTGCCAGCAGCTTAGTGAACAGGGGTGTGGACGAGCAGTACTTC CASSLVNRGVDEQYF
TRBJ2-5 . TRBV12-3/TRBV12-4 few TGTGCCAGCAGGAGTGAGGGAGTGGAGACCCAGTACTTC CASRSEGVETQYF
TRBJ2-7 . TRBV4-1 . TGCGCCAGCAGCCAAGATTTGCAGGGGCGGCAGTACTTC CASSQDLQGRQYF
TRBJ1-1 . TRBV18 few TGTGCCAGCTCACCGGAGGGGGGCTGGAACACTGAAGCTTTCTTT CASSPEGGWNTEAFF
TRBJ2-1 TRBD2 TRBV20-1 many TGCAGTGCTAGCGGGGGGGCTTCCTACAATGAGCAGTTCTTC CSASGGASYNEQFF
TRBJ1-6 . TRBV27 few TGTGCCAGCAGTTTATCGGGAGGCGGGGGTTCACCCCTCCACTTT CASSLSGGGGSPLHF
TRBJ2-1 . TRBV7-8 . TGTGCCAGCAGCAAAGGGAGGAGGGGTTCCGATGAGCAGTTCTTC CASSKGRRGSDEQFF
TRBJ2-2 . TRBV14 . TGTGCCAGCAGCGCCTTTGATTCGGCCTACACCGGGGAGCTGTTTTTT CASSAFDSAYTGELFF
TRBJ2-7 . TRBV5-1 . TGCGCCAGCAGCCGTGGACTGGACGAGCAGTACTTC CASSRGLDEQYF
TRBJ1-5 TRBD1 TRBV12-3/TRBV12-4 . TGTGCCAGCAGAAAGACAGGGATTGAGCCCCAGCATTTT CASRKTGIEPQHF
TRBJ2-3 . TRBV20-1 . TGCAGTGCTCCACTCTACGGCACAGATACGCAGTATTTT CSAPLYGTDTQYF
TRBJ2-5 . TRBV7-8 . TGTGCCAGCAGCTTATTCGAGACACTAGAGACCCAGTACTTC CASSLFETLETQYF
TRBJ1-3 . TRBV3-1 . TGTGCCAGCAGCCACCCTATGGACGAGGGGGGAAACACCATATATTTT CASSHPMDEGGNTIYF
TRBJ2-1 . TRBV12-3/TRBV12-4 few TGTGCCAGCAGTCTGAGCAGCCAGGCGGAGTTCTTC CASSLSSQAEFF
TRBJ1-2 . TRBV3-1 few TGTGCCAGCAGCTCCCGACAGCCCTATGGCTACACCTTC CASSSRQPYGYTF
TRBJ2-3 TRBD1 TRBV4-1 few TGCGCCAGCAGCCCCGCAGAGGGGACAGACACAGATACGCAGTATTTT CASSPAEGTDTDTQYF
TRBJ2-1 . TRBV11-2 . TGTGCCAGCAGCTTTAGGGAGATTGATGAGCAGTTCTTC CASSFREIDEQFF
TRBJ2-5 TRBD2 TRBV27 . TGTGCCAGCAGTTTCTCTTTAGCGGGAGAATGGGAGACCCAGTACTTC CASSFSLAGEWETQYF
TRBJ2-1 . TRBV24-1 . TGTGCCACCAGTGATTTGGGATCGAGCTTCTTC CATSDLGSSFF
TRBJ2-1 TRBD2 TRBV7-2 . TGTGCCAGCAGCAACCGCGGGGGGCCGGCACTAGATGAGCAGTTCTTC CASSNRGGPALDEQFF
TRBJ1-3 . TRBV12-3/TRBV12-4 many TGTGCCAGCAGTTTAACGGGCTCTGGAAACACCATATATTTT CASSLTGSGNTIYF
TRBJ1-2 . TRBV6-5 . TGTGCCAGCAGTTACACCAGGGAAGCTAACTATGGCTACACCTTC CASSYTREANYGYTF
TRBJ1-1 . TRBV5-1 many TGCGCCAGCAGCTCTTCGAGCACTGAAGCTTTCTTT CASSSSSTEAFF
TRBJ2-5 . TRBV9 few TGTGCCAGCAGCGTACAGAAGGGAGAGACCCAGTACTTC CASSVQKGETQYF
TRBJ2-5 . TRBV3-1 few TGTGCCAGCAGCCAAGTCAAGTACATTATGATGGAGACCCAGTACTTC CASSQVKYIMMETQYF
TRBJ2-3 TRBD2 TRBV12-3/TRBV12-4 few TGTGCCAGCACAGCGGGAGTCTCAGATACGCAGTATTTT CASTAGVSDTQYF
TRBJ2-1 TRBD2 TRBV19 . TGTGCCAGTAGTAGGACTAGCGGGATGTCCTACAATGAGCAGTTCTTC CASSRTSGMSYNEQFF
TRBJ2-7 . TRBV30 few TGTGCCTGGAGAACAAGCGGAAATTACTACGAGCAGTACTTC CAWRTSGNYYEQYF
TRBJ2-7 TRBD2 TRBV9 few TGTGCCAGCAGCGTAGCAGCGGGGGGGGAGCAGTACTTC CASSVAAGGEQYF
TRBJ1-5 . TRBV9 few TGTGCCAGTAGTACCGGGACCGGTCACGGTCAGCCCCAGCATTTT CASSTGTGHGQPQHF
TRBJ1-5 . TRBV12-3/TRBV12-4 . TGTGCCAGCAGTTTAATTTATTCCCGAGGGAGCAATCAGCCCCAGCATTTT CASSLIYSRGSNQPQHF
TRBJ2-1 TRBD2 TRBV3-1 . TGTGCCAGCAGCCGACTAGCGGGAGTCCCCTACAATGAGCAGTTCTTC CASSRLAGVPYNEQFF
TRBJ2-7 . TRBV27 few TGTGCCAGCAGTTTACGGGGCGGGCCTCCCTACGAGCAGTACTTC CASSLRGGPPYEQYF
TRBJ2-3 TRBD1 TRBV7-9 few TGTGCCAGCAGCACGGGACAGCTTACAGATACGCAGTATTTT CASSTGQLTDTQYF
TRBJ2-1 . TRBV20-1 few TGCAGTGCTAGGTCCGGGGGTAGGGACAATGAGCAGTTCTTC CSARSGGRDNEQFF
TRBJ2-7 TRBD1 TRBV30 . TGTGCCTGGAGTCCACCGGACAGGAACGATTACGAGCAGTACTTC CAWSPPDRNDYEQYF
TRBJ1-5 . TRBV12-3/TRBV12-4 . TGTGCCAGCAGTTTTGGCAATCAGCCCCAGCATTTT CASSFGNQPQHF
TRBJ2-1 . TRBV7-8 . TGTGCCAGCAGCTCACCCCGACTAGCCCAGGGGAATGAGCAGTTCTTC CASSSPRLAQGNEQFF
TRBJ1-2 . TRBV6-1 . TGTGCCAGCGCTTCCGAGCACTATGGCTACACCTTC CASASEHYGYTF
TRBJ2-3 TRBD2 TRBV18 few TGTGCCAGCTCACCACTAGCGGGAGGGCCATTCGACACAGATACGCAGTATTTT CASSPLAGGPFDTDTQYF
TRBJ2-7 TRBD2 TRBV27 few TGTGCCAGCAGTCCAGGGACTAAAAGGGGATATACCTACGAGCAGTACTTC CASSPGTKRGYTYEQYF
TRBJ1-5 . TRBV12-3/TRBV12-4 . TGTGCCAGCAGTTTAGCGGGCGGACGGGCGGATCAGCCCCAGCATTTT CASSLAGGRADQPQHF
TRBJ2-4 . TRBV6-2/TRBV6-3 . TGTGCCAGCAGTTCTCCCAACCCGACGGTAGCCAAAAACATTCAGTACTTC CASSSPNPTVAKNIQYF
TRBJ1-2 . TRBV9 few TGTGCCAGCAGCGTAGTCGACTATGGCTACACCTTC CASSVVDYGYTF
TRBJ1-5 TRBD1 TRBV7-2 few TGTGCCAGCAGTCGAGGACAGGCGATTCAGCCCCAGCATTTT CASSRGQAIQPQHF
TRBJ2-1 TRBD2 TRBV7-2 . TGTGCCAGCAGCTTAGCGTGGAGCGGGAGGGCCAATGAGCAGTTCTTC CASSLAWSGRANEQFF
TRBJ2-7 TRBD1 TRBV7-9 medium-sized TGTGCCAGCAGTTCAACAGGGGGCTCCTACGAGCAGTACTTC CASSSTGGSYEQYF
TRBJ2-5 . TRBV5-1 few TGCGCCAGCAGCTTAATGACATCGCTCCAAGAGACCCAGTACTTC CASSLMTSLQETQYF
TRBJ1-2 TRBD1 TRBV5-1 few TGCGCCAGCAGCTTGAGTATCGGGACAGGATTGATCTATGGCTACACCTTC CASSLSIGTGLIYGYTF
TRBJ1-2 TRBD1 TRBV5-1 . TGCGCCAGCAGCTCTGACGTCGGGACAGCTTATGGCTACACCTTC CASSSDVGTAYGYTF
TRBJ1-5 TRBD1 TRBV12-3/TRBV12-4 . TGTGCCAGCAGTCGACAGGGTTGGGGGCAGCCCCAGCATTTT CASSRQGWGQPQHF
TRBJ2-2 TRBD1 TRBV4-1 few TGCGCCAGCAGCCACCCCTTGGGCCAACAGGGGGCGGAAAACACCGGGGAGCTGTTTTTT CASSHPLGQQGAENTGELFF
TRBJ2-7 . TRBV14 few TGTGCCAGCAGCCCTATCGACAGCAGCTACGAGCAGTACTTC CASSPIDSSYEQYF
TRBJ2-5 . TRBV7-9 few TGTGCCAGCAGCTTCGCCGGGACCCTAATCCAAGAGACCCAGTACTTC CASSFAGTLIQETQYF
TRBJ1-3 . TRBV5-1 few TGCGCCAGCAGCTTGAATCTGGGAATGAGCTCTGGAAACACCATATATTTT CASSLNLGMSSGNTIYF
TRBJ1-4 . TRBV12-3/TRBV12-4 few TGTGCCAGCAGTTTTTTCCAGGGAAAATATGAAAAACTGTTTTTT CASSFFQGKYEKLFF